This entry concerns a single T cell receptor (beta chain). Antigen: not known. The germline V gene encodes CDR1 SGHTA and CDR2 FQGNSA. This CDR3 has 16 residues. V lost 5 bases to trimming and J lost 3 bases, with 16 bases between them. This entry belongs to a study of Ad26.COV2.S vaccination and SARS-CoV-2 variants. Broader study findings: Reported post-vaccination CD8+ and CD4+ T cell responses to spike showed substantial breadth.

Measured with immunoSEQ multiplex PCR; TCRdb has only the in-frame clones, and not every one. The sample contains a few hundred thousand clones, 87% of which appear only once. As for treatment: around 19 received Ad26.COV2.S at low or high dose, single or two shots; 5 received placebo; per-sample allocation not given. The study sampled participants on day 63 after the first vaccine or placebo injection. The sample here was peripheral blood, taken in a trial of Ad26.COV2.S vaccine versus placebo. The gene calls are TRBV7-2 and TRBJ1-4, with D uncertain. The receptor comes from a person aged 18-65 years who received the Ad26.COV2.S COVID-19 vaccine or a placebo. CDR3: CASSPPDRGANEKLFF. The CDR3 DNA is TGTGCCAGCAGCCCACCGGACCGGGGAGCTAATGAAAAACTGTTTTTT.